A selection of T cell receptor beta chains follows, all from one sample in a study of CD8+ T cells in alopecia areata. Produced via immunoSEQ multiplex PCR; TCRdb's table is partial and in-frame only. The table lists 90,000 to 150,000 clones, roughly 66% of them singletons. Sequencing used CD4+ T cells sorted from blood. The receptors originated from a human donor in good health. Each CDR3 is given with its conserved first and last residue. D genes are given only for firm matches. The size field is filled for only some rows; it gives once, few, many or a size class.

v_gene	d_gene	j_gene	abundance	CDR3nt	CDR3aa
TRBV11-2	NA	TRBJ1-2	NA	TGTGCCAGCAGTTCACTCGGTCCTAACTATGGCTACACCTTC	CASSSLGPNYGYTF
TRBV11-2	TRBD1	TRBJ2-7	NA	TGTGCCAGCAGCCTGGCAGGGGGCGGCTCCTACGAGCAGTACTTC	CASSLAGGGSYEQYF
TRBV19	NA	TRBJ1-2	few	TGTGCCAGTATCCGCAGTAGAGCGATCGCTAACTATGGCTACACCTTC	CASIRSRAIANYGYTF
TRBV30	NA	TRBJ2-3	NA	TGTGCCTGGAACGCGGGGGCCACAGATACGCAGTATTTT	CAWNAGATDTQYF
TRBV5-6	NA	TRBJ2-7	NA	TGTGCCAGCAGCTGTGGACCCCCTTCACTGTGCGAGCAGTACTTC	CASSCGPPSLCEQYF
TRBV25-1	NA	TRBJ2-1	NA	TGTGCCAGCAGTGATACGGTAGGACACAATGAGCAGTTCTTC	CASSDTVGHNEQFF
TRBV5-4	NA	TRBJ1-6	once	TGTGCCAGCAGCTTAGTCAGGGGTGGTTCACCCCTCCACTTT	CASSLVRGGSPLHF
TRBV29-1	NA	TRBJ1-2	NA	TGCAGCGTTGAAGACCCCAATGGGGGCTACACCTTC	CSVEDPNGGYTF
TRBV6-5	TRBD1	TRBJ2-7	NA	TGTGCCAGCAGTACGGACAGGGGGGTAGGCGAGCAGTACTTC	CASSTDRGVGEQYF
TRBV29-1	TRBD2	TRBJ2-3	few	TGCAGCGTTGAAATACGGAGGGTTACTAGCGGGGGGTCGACAGATACGCAGTATTTT	CSVEIRRVTSGGSTDTQYF
TRBV5-4	NA	TRBJ1-1	NA	TGTGCCAGCAGCACCCGCAGGGGCTCACTGGCCACTGAAGCTTTCTTT	CASSTRRGSLATEAFF
TRBV25-1	NA	TRBJ2-3	NA	TGTGCCAGCAGTGCTCGGACTGGCGCAGATACGCAGTATTTT	CASSARTGADTQYF
TRBV29-1	NA	TRBJ2-1	few	TGCAGCGTTATCCACCCTCGGGGGCGAGGGGAGCAGTTCTTC	CSVIHPRGRGEQFF
TRBV5-1	NA	TRBJ2-7	NA	TGCGCCAGCAGCTTGGGATCCGGGGGCTACGAGCAGTACTTC	CASSLGSGGYEQYF
TRBV7-2	NA	TRBJ1-2	NA	TGTGCCAGCAGCTTAGTTGGAGGGAAAGGCTACACCTTC	CASSLVGGKGYTF
TRBV11-1	TRBD1	TRBJ2-2	NA	TGTGCCAGCAGCTTAGTAGGACAGGTGAACACCGGGGAGCTGTTTTTT	CASSLVGQVNTGELFF
TRBV6-5	NA	TRBJ1-6	NA	TGTGCCAGCAGTTACAACGTACCGGCTTCACCCCTCCACTTT	CASSYNVPASPLHF
TRBV2	NA	TRBJ1-1	NA	TGTGCCAGCACCGTTGAGGGGCCCACTGAAGCTTTCTTT	CASTVEGPTEAFF
TRBV5-1	TRBD2	TRBJ2-3	few	TGCGCCAGCAGCTCCGGGACTAGAAGCGGAACAGATACGCAGTATTTT	CASSSGTRSGTDTQYF
TRBV5-8	NA	TRBJ1-4	few	TGTGCCAGCAGTCCAGGACCGAGTGAAAAACTGTTTTTT	CASSPGPSEKLFF
TRBV30	NA	TRBJ1-1	NA	TGTGCCTGGACCCCTGGGAACCTTGAAGCTTTCTTT	CAWTPGNLEAFF
TRBV5-6	TRBD1	TRBJ1-4	few	TGTGCCAGCAGTCCATTCCGGGACAGAGGGTCCGAAAAACTGTTTTTT	CASSPFRDRGSEKLFF
TRBV14	NA	TRBJ1-4	NA	TGTGCCAGCAGCCAAGTGAATGAAAAACTGTTTTTT	CASSQVNEKLFF
TRBV30	TRBD1	TRBJ1-2	NA	TGTGCCTGGAGAGGTAGCGACAGGGTGAATGGCTACACCTTC	CAWRGSDRVNGYTF
TRBV6-1	NA	TRBJ1-2	few	TGTGCCAGCAGTGAAATCAGGGCTGGCTACACCTTC	CASSEIRAGYTF
TRBV5-1	NA	TRBJ2-5	few	TGCGCCAGCCATACCGGGACATCCGAACGGGAGACCCAGTACTTC	CASHTGTSERETQYF
TRBV29-1	TRBD1	TRBJ2-7	NA	TGCAGCGTTGAAGGGACAGGAAATTCCTACGAGCAGTACTTC	CSVEGTGNSYEQYF
TRBV15	NA	TRBJ1-4	NA	TGTGCCACCAGCAGGATTGACAGGACCTTAGGGGAAAAACTGTTTTTT	CATSRIDRTLGEKLFF
TRBV27	NA	TRBJ2-3	NA	TGTGCCAGCAGTCCCAGGGGTAGAGCGGTAGATACGCAGTATTTT	CASSPRGRAVDTQYF
TRBV23-1	NA	TRBJ1-2	NA	TGCGCCAGCAGTCATCCTGACGGAATTTGGTATGGCTACACCTTC	CASSHPDGIWYGYTF
TRBV11-2	NA	TRBJ1-1	few	TGTGCCAGCAGCTTTCGGGACACTGAAGCTTTCTTT	CASSFRDTEAFF
TRBV2	TRBD2	TRBJ2-1	NA	TGTGCCAGCAGTGACCTGGGACTAGCCAACAGTGAGCAGTTCTTC	CASSDLGLANSEQFF